This TCR beta chain was sequenced for a study of cytomegalovirus exposure and HLA in healthy donors. Every donor was a healthy person donating bone marrow. CDR3 length equals 13 residues. Germline assignment: CDR1 LNHDA and CDR2 SQIVND (reference sequence). Deletions cut 6 bases from V and 1 base from J, with 9 bases between. The PCR made use of 60 Vbeta and 13 Jbeta primers. The protocol was immunoSEQ multiplex PCR, while the TCRdb copy is restricted to in-frame clones and leaves out a portion. This table holds around 70,000 clones. The receptor comes from a woman between 25 and 40 years old in good health and CMV-seronegative. Sample: PBMCs. This chain joins TRBV19 and TRBJ1-1, with D uncertain. CDR3 amino acids: CASSPRRNTEAFF. Written as DNA, the CDR3 is TGTGCCAGTAGCCCCCGGAGGAACACTGAAGCTTTCTTT.